This TCR beta chain comes out of a study of Tregs in tolerant kidney transplant recipients. Study-wide results and limits: No direct test of biological reproducibility was done here. Validation in larger populations is needed because few patients were studied. The most relevant donor-specific Treg TCRbeta repertoire apparently came from expansion with activated donor B cells.

For this clone: Its cognate antigen is unknown.

The repertoire was sequenced with immunoSEQ multiplex PCR; TCRdb's copy has only in-frame clones and lacks some. The sample carries 85,000 to 90,000 clones, around 90% recorded once. Per the germline V gene, CDR1 is KGHSH and CDR2 is LQKENI. V dropped 6 bases and J dropped 7 bases, with 10 bases sitting between them. The CDR3 has 11 residues. V is TRBV18 and J is TRBJ2-7; TRBD1 is a possible D gene (6 bases). The sample taken for sequencing was CD8+ T cells from blood. This clonotype was obtained from a human donor in good health. In DNA form, the CDR3 reads TGTGCCAGCTCCCAGACAGGAGAGCAGTACTTC. Protein sequence: CASSQTGEQYF.